The subject of this entry is one T cell receptor (beta chain). Its antigen remains unidentified. Sorted T cells were CFSE-labeled and cultured five to six days with allogeneic regulatory or mature dendritic cells at 1:10. The data derive from a study of regulatory dendritic cells for organ transplantation. In germline, CDR1 is LNHDA, CDR2 SQIVND (reference sequence). The CDR3 runs to 16 residues. With V trimmed by 5 bases and J by 5 bases, 8 bases remained unmatched. General observations from the study: Memory CD8+ T cells were the most oligoclonal; naive cells were highly diverse. Considerable individual heterogeneity was seen in alloreactive memory CD8+ T cells.

The protocol was immunoSEQ multiplex PCR, while the TCRdb copy is restricted to in-frame clones and leaves out a portion. The data contain about 11,000 clones, 65% to 80% of them singletons. The V call is TRBV19, the J call TRBJ2-1; TRBD2 aligns across 11 bases. Input material: memory CD4+ T cells from blood cultured with regulatory dendritic cells. Stated subset: CD45RO+ memory T cells. The receptor was derived from a human donor in good health. The CDR3 DNA is TGTGCCAGTAGTCTACTAGCGGGGGCCGGGGACAATGAGCAGTTCTTC. It codes for CASSLLAGAGDNEQFF.